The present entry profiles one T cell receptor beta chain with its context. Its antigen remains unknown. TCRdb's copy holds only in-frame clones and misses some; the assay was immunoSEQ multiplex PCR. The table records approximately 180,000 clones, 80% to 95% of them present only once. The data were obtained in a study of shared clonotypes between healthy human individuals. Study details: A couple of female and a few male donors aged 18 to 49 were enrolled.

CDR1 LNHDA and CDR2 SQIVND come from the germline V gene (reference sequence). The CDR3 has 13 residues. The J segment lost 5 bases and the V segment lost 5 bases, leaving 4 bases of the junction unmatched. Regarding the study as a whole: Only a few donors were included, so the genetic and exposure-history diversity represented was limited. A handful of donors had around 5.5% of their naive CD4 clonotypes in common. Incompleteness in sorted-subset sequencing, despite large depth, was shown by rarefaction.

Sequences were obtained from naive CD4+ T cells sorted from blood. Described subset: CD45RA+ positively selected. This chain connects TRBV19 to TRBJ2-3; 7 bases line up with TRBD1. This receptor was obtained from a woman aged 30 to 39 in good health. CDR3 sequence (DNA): TGTGCCAGTAGTGTCCAGGGGGTAGATACGCAGTATTTT. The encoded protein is CASSVQGVDTQYF.